These 29 T cell receptor beta chains came from one sample sequenced in a study of vaccination effects on CD4 cells after COVID-19. These receptors' targets are unknown. TCRdb keeps only in-frame clones here, not all; method: immunoSEQ multiplex PCR. The top ten hold about 9% of the sample, which has around 29,000 clones, 65% to 80% seen once. Within the ViraFEST assay, antigen-specific CD4+ T cells underwent expansion with viral peptide pools prior to sequencing. Investigators separated out CD4+ T cells once around 9 days of culture had passed. Vaccine administered to participants consisted of two doses of either BNT162b2 or mRNA-1273. This specimen consisted of CD4+ T cells from PBMCs cultured with HCoV-NL63 spike peptides, obtained after COVID-19 vaccination. These receptors were collected from a human donor who received a COVID-19 vaccine.

This clone was recorded a few times. J is TRBJ2-3 and V is TRBV19; D may be TRBD1 (5 bases). CDR3 length: 12 amino acids. Germline values: CDR1 LNHDA, CDR2 SQIVND (reference sequence). V was trimmed by 7 bases and J by 8 bases, leaving 13 bases between them. The CDR3 is CASTHRGFTQYF. CDR3 DNA sequence: TGTGCCAGTACCCATAGGGGTTTTACGCAGTATTTT.

J is TRBJ2-1 and V is TRBV5-1; unclear D gene. Per germline, CDR1 SGHRS and CDR2 YFSETQ. The CDR3 totals 16 residues. Trimming cost V 5 bases and J 3 bases, with 18 bases left between them. The CDR3 loop is CASSIEAPFHYNEQFF. The DNA of the CDR3 is TGCGCCAGCAGTATCGAGGCACCATTCCACTACAATGAGCAGTTCTTC.

The chain has TRBV2 and TRBJ2-7; possible D gene TRBD1, 5 bases. The CDR3 length is 14 residues. Germline V CDR1 and CDR2: SNHLY, FYNNEI. The V gene lost 5 bases and the J gene lost 4 bases, with 15 bases spanning the gap. The CDR3 is CASSPTGYGYEQYF. Written as DNA, the CDR3 is TGTGCCAGCAGTCCTACAGGTTACGGGTACGAGCAGTACTTC.

V gene TRBV11-2 combines with J gene TRBJ2-5; maybe TRBD2 (5 bases). With 0 bases removed from V and 7 bases from J, the gap between germline ends came to 6 bases. The germline CDR1 and CDR2 sequences are SGHAT and FQNNGV. This CDR3 has 12 residues. As DNA, the CDR3 is TGTGCCAGCAGCTTAGATCGGGGGACCCAGTACTTC. Encoded protein: CASSLDRGTQYF.

The chain recombines TRBV6-1 with TRBJ2-5; TRBD2 matches at 14 bases. The length of the CDR3 is 18 residues. V shed 4 bases and J 4 bases; nucleotides not matched to a gene: 11. CDR1 is MNHNS, CDR2 SASEGT, per germline. CDR3 protein: CASSVRLAGGPYSETQYF. The CDR3 DNA is TGTGCCAGCAGTGTCCGACTAGCGGGGGGGCCGTATTCAGAGACCCAGTACTTC.

The chain has TRBV5-1 and TRBJ2-1; TRBD2 is a possible D gene (6 bases). CDR3 size: 15 residues. Germline CDR1 is SGHRS and CDR2 is YFSETQ. Trimming stripped 4 bases from V and 8 bases from J, with 19 bases between. The CDR3 DNA follows: TGCGCCAGCAGCCCCGACAGACCGGGAGACCATGAGCAGTTCTTC. Its protein product is CASSPDRPGDHEQFF.

This clone turned up a few times. The chain couples TRBV6-5 to TRBJ2-7; no firm D call. Germline V lookup: CDR1 MNHEY, CDR2 SVGAGI. CDR3 length equals 15 residues. The V end was cut by 6 bases, the J end by 4 bases, with 19 bases between. The CDR3 loop is CASSLEGQVAYEQYF. The CDR3, as DNA: TGTGCCAGCAGCCTGGAAGGGCAGGTCGCATACGAGCAGTACTTC.

The V call is TRBV2, the J call TRBJ1-1, with 8 bases lining up with TRBD1. This CDR3 spans 14 amino acids. Per the germline V gene, CDR1 is SNHLY and CDR2 is FYNNEI. Trimming removed 5 bases from V and 1 base from J; junction bases left unmatched: 3. The CDR3 DNA reads TGTGCCAGCAGTCCCGGACAGGGGAACACTGAAGCTTTCTTT. This codes for CASSPGQGNTEAFF.

This clone was counted only a few times. V and J are TRBV12-5 and TRBJ1-1; D gene ambiguous. V shed 0 bases and J shed 8 bases, with 19 bases lying between them. Germline values: CDR1 LGHNT, CDR2 FRNRAP. The CDR3 extends over 16 amino acids. CDR3 loop: CASGLVLGDTGSEAFF. For the CDR3, the DNA is TGTGCTAGTGGTTTGGTACTAGGAGATACGGGGTCCGAAGCTTTCTTT.

The J gene is TRBJ1-1, the V gene TRBV7-8; 7 nucleotides align to TRBD1. Germline-derived CDR1 and CDR2 are SGHVS and FQNEAQ. Germline trimming cut 2 bases from V and 1 base from J; bases unmatched to any gene: 7. CDR3 size: 16 residues. CDR3 bases: TGTGCCAGCAGCTTAAAGGGGAGACAGGGGAACACTGAAGCTTTCTTT. Residues: CASSLKGRQGNTEAFF.

The chain links TRBV6-1 to TRBJ2-3; 10 bases line up with TRBD2. This CDR3 region has 15 residues. The germline CDR1 and CDR2 sequences are MNHNS and SASEGT. The V segment lost 1 base and the J segment 4 bases; nucleotides outside the gene matches: 2. CDR3 sequence (DNA): TGTGCCAGCAGTGAAGAAGCGGGGGGGCCAGATACGCAGTATTTT. Translation gives CASSEEAGGPDTQYF.

The chain combines TRBV27 with TRBJ2-7, with D hard to call. Per the germline V gene, CDR1 is MNHEY and CDR2 is SMNVEV (reference sequence). V lost 9 bases and J lost 4, with 19 bases in between. This CDR3 comprises 14 residues. The CDR3 DNA sequence: TGTGCCAGGGAAGAAAGTGCGTCCTCTTACGAGCAGTACTTC. Protein product: CAREESASSYEQYF.

This chain links TRBV28 with TRBJ1-5; the match to TRBD1 covers 8 bases. Germline V gene sequence: CDR1 MDHEN, CDR2 SYDVKM. The CDR3 contains 17 residues. V gave up 5 bases and J gave up 0 bases; unmatched junction bases: 9. The CDR3 reads CASSRDRWGFSNQPQHF. The CDR3 DNA follows: TGTGCCAGCAGTCGGGACAGGTGGGGATTTAGCAATCAGCCCCAGCATTTT. Full variable domain (missing parts from reference TRBV28 and TRBJ1-5): DVKVTQSSRYLVKRTGEKVFLECVQDMDHENMFWYRQDPGLGLRLIYFSYDVKMKEKGDIPEGYSVSREKKERFSLILESASTNQTSMYLCASSRDRWGFSNQPQHFGDGTRLSIL.

The chain is built from TRBV6-5 and TRBJ2-2; 8 positions match TRBD2. The CDR3 length is 14 residues. Germline CDR1 reads MNHEY; CDR2 reads SVGAGI. Germline trimming cut 7 bases from V and 6 bases from J; bases unmatched to any gene: 7. In DNA form, the CDR3 reads TGTGCCAGCAACGGAGTAGCGGGATCCGGGGAGCTGTTTTTT. Amino acid sequence: CASNGVAGSGELFF.

The chain joins TRBV5-1 to TRBJ2-6; D is undetermined. CDR3 length: 15 residues. Per germline, CDR1 SGHRS and CDR2 YFSETQ. Deletions cut 4 bases from V and 0 bases from J, with 8 bases between. CDR3 loop: CASSGEGSGANVLTF. CDR3 sequence (DNA): TGCGCCAGCAGCGGAGAAGGCTCTGGGGCCAACGTCCTGACTTTC. Full variable domain (rest looked up from reference TRBV5-1 and TRBJ2-6): KAGVTQTPRYLIKTRGQQVTLSCSPISGHRSVSWYQQTPGQGLQFLFEYFSETQRNKGNFPGRFSGRQFSNSRSEMNVSTLELGDSALYLCASSGEGSGANVLTFGAGSRLTVL.

This clone has a handful of counts. This chain links TRBV24-1 with TRBJ2-1; 7 bases are shared with TRBD2. This CDR3 is built from 16 residues. Germline CDR1 KGHDR, CDR2 SFDVKD. The J segment lost 4 bases and the V segment lost 6 bases, leaving 11 bases of the junction unmatched. CDR3 nucleotides: TGTGCCACCAGTAATAGCCGGGACTATCCATACAATGAGCAGTTCTTC. Residues: CATSNSRDYPYNEQFF.

This chain links TRBV6-1 with TRBJ1-5; a weak D match, TRBD1 (5 bases). Trimming took off 4 bases at V and 0 bases at J, with 16 bases between the two ends. The CDR3 is 17 amino acids. CDR1 MNHNS and CDR2 SASEGT come from the germline V gene. CDR3 protein: CASSVITGTPSNQPQHF. CDR3 bases: TGTGCCAGCAGTGTAATAACCGGGACCCCTAGCAATCAGCCCCAGCATTTT.

This chain connects TRBV6-6 to TRBJ2-1, with TRBD1 matching over 11 bases. Per the germline V gene, CDR1 is MNHNY and CDR2 is SVGAGI (reference sequence). V was clipped by 2 bases and J by 5 bases; unmatched bases: 2. The CDR3 is 15 residues long. This CDR3 reads CASSYQGQGDNEQFF. The CDR3 DNA follows: TGTGCCAGCAGTTACCAGGGACAGGGGGACAATGAGCAGTTCTTC.

The chain links TRBV7-9 to TRBJ1-3; D perhaps matches TRBD1 (6 bases). The V and J ends lost 5 bases and 0 bases respectively, with 11 bases between them. The CDR3 has 15 amino acids. Germline assignment: CDR1 SEHNR and CDR2 FQNEAQ (reference sequence). The CDR3 sequence: CASSIKDSSGNTIYF. CDR3 nucleotide sequence: TGTGCCAGCAGCATTAAGGACAGCTCTGGAAACACCATATATTTT.

CDR3 residues: CASKPTVDGNTIYF. Written as DNA, the CDR3 is TGTGCCAGTAAGCCGACGGTGGATGGAAACACCATATATTTT. The V and J genes are TRBV19 and TRBJ1-3; D not certain. The germline CDR1 and CDR2 sequences are LNHDA and SQIVND (reference sequence). The CDR3 runs 14 residues. With 7 bases removed from V and 3 bases from J, the gap between germline ends came to 13 bases.

The gene calls are TRBV3-1 (or the pseudogene TRBV3-2) and TRBJ2-6, with unresolved D. With 2 bases removed from V and 1 base from J, the gap between germline ends came to 9 bases. The CDR3 has 16 amino acids. Germline values: CDR1 LGHDT, CDR2 YNNKEL (reference sequence). CDR3 bases: TGTGCCAGCAGCCAACGCGCCGGGTCTGGGGCCAACGTCCTGACTTTC. The encoded protein is CASSQRAGSGANVLTF.

The chain links TRBV12-3 or TRBV12-4 to TRBJ1-1, with D possibly TRBD1 on 5 matching bases. This CDR3 has 13 amino acids. Trimming pared 5 bases from V and 0 bases from J, leaving 7 bases between. The CDR3 protein is CASSEQVNTEAFF. Written as DNA, the CDR3 is TGTGCCAGCAGTGAACAGGTGAACACTGAAGCTTTCTTT.

This clone was found once. The CDR3: CASSLSVLNTEAFF. CDR3 coding DNA: TGCGCCAGCAGCTTGTCAGTCCTGAACACTGAAGCTTTCTTT. The chain has TRBV5-1 and TRBJ1-1; D ambiguous. Germline V gene sequence: CDR1 SGHRS, CDR2 YFSETQ. This CDR3 contains 14 residues. The V gene lost 1 base and the J gene lost 0 bases, with 7 bases spanning the gap. The variable domain in full, with the rest retrieved from reference TRBV5-1 and TRBJ1-1, is KAGVTQTPRYLIKTRGQQVTLSCSPISGHRSVSWYQQTPGQGLQFLFEYFSETQRNKGNFPGRFSGRQFSNSRSEMNVSTLELGDSALYLCASSLSVLNTEAFFGQGTRLTVV.

This clone was counted once. The V gene is TRBV11-3, the J gene TRBJ2-7; a weak D match, TRBD1 (6 bases). Trimming took off 1 base at V and 2 bases at J, with 9 bases between the two ends. Germline V gene data show CDR1 as SGHNT and CDR2 as YENEEA. The CDR3 spans 14 residues. The CDR3: CASSLGTVPYEQYF. CDR3 sequence (DNA): TGTGCCAGCAGCTTAGGGACAGTACCCTACGAGCAGTACTTC.

V and J are TRBV6-5 and TRBJ1-3; 7 bases are shared with TRBD1. This CDR3 is 16 amino acids long. From germline, CDR1 is MNHEY and CDR2 SVGAGI. The V segment lost 0 bases and the J segment 0 bases; nucleotides outside the gene matches: 2. The chain's CDR3 is CASSYSGQNSGNTIYF. DNA for the CDR3: TGTGCCAGCAGTTACTCGGGACAGAACTCTGGAAACACCATATATTTT.

This rearrangement joins TRBV11-2 to TRBJ2-1, with unresolved D. The CDR3 runs 17 residues. The germline V gene has CDR1 SGHAT and CDR2 FQNNGV. With 3 bases removed from V and 3 bases from J, the gap between germline ends came to 18 bases. The CDR3 spells CASSFLFSVSDYNEQFF. DNA of the CDR3: TGTGCCAGCAGCTTTCTCTTCTCCGTCTCGGACTACAATGAGCAGTTCTTC.

The chain uses TRBV11-2 and TRBJ2-1; D not resolved. The V end lost 7 bases, the J end lost 1 base, and 11 bases lay between the germline ends. The CDR3 is 14 residues long. Per the germline V gene, CDR1 is SGHAT and CDR2 is FQNNGV. CDR3 in DNA: TGTGCCAGCACGTTACAGAGTTCCTACAATGAGCAGTTCTTC. The encoded protein is CASTLQSSYNEQFF.

CDR3 residues: CASKTGLANYGYTF. The CDR3 nucleotides read TGTGCCAGCAAAACAGGGCTAGCTAACTATGGCTACACCTTC. The rearrangement uses TRBV5-6 and TRBJ1-2; D may be TRBD1 (6 bases). V was clipped by 6 bases and J by 0 bases, with 12 bases between them. This CDR3 has 14 amino acids. Looked up from germline, CDR1 is SGHDT and CDR2 is YYEEEE.

The chain combines TRBV18 with TRBJ1-2; 7 nucleotides line up with TRBD1. The CDR3 is 16 residues long. Trimming took 6 bases from V and 4 from J; bases not matched to a gene: 14. Germline V CDR1 and CDR2: KGHSH, LQKENI. DNA for the CDR3: TGTGCCAGCTCCCCGTGGGGACAGTCTAACCTCTATGGCTACACCTTC. This translates into CASSPWGQSNLYGYTF.